This T cell receptor (beta chain) stems from a study of CD8 T cells in acute hepatitis C reinfection. Looking at the study overall: TCRbeta of HCV NS3-1073-specific CD8+ T cells was profiled. Findings of the study overall: CDR3 sequences shared with other epitopes were rare. No group differed significantly in the high NS3-1073 repertoire diversity.

With regard to this clone: Its target is unknown.

Time point defined: naive CD8 control sorted from an acute-time-point sample. Montreal Hepatitis C Cohort donors who inject drugs were seen every 3 months. Sequenced by immunoSEQ multiplex PCR; TCRdb stores in-frame clones only, minus some. This table holds approximately 39,000 clones, about 86% found once. The CDR3 consists of 15 residues. Germline lookup yields CDR1 SGDLS and CDR2 YYNGEE. V was shortened by 0 bases and J by 5 bases, with 14 bases between the two germline ends. Sequencing was done on a sample of naive CD8+ T cells from PBMCs. J is TRBJ2-5 and V is TRBV9, with D possibly matching TRBD2 (5 bases). The sequence was obtained from a man younger than 40 with chronic hepatitis C. DNA for the CDR3: TGTGCCAGCAGCGTAGCTATCGGGGTGGGCGAGACCCAGTACTTC. This sequence encodes CASSVAIGVGETQYF.